The present T cell receptor beta chain was sequenced within a study of shared clonotypes between healthy human individuals. Findings and caveats of the study: Represented diversity (both genetic and exposure-history) was limited by the small number of donors.

In regard to this clone: What it recognizes is unknown.

Deep level was the assay's run setting. In the study's own analysis: Junction-only sequences produced by ImmunoSEQ had no quality scores, so filtering differed. Assay used: immunoSEQ multiplex PCR; TCRdb lists only in-frame clones, some missing. V and J calls plus clone size are reproduced from that table; the DNA served to infer D and trimming. The repertoire includes about 560,000 clones, around 77% of them detected once, and more than 10% sits in the top ten. Germline loops: CDR1 SEHNR, CDR2 FQNEAQ (reference sequence). J lost 7 bases, V lost 4 bases, and 15 bases had no gene match. CDR3 size: 18 residues.

Sequencing was performed on PBMCs. The sequence was collected from a woman aged 40 to 50 in good health. Some clones in this sample may be carry-over from other donors' samples. The chain links TRBV7-9 to TRBJ2-1; TRBD2 matches 11 bases. As DNA, the CDR3 is TGTGCCAGCAGCTCTAGTTTTATAGCGGGAGGGCGTTTGAATGAGCAGTTCTTC. Translation: CASSSSFIAGGRLNEQFF.